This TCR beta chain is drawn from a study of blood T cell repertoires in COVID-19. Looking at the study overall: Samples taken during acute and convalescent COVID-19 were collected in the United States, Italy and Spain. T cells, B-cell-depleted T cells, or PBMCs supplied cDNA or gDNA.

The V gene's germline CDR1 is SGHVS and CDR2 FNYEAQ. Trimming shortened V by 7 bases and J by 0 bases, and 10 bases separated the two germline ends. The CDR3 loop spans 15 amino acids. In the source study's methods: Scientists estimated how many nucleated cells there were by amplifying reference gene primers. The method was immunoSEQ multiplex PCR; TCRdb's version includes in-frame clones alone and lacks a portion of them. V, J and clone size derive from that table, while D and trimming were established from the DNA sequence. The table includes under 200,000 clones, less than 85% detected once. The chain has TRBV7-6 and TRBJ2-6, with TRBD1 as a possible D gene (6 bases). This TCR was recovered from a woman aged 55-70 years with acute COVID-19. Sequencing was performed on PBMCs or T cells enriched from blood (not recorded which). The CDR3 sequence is CASTQGYSGANVLTF. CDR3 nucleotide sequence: TGTGCCAGCACCCAGGGGTACTCTGGGGCCAACGTCCTGACTTTC.